The 17 T cell receptor beta chains below were found in one sample sequenced in a study of blood T cell repertoires in COVID-19. Libraries were prepared by immunoSEQ multiplex PCR; TCRdb keeps only in-frame clonotypes and omits some of them. The sample yields fewer than 55,000 clones, roughly 84% seen once. The sequenced sample was peripheral blood. Source of these receptors: a man aged 45-65 years with acute or convalescent COVID-19.

The chain uses TRBV9 and TRBJ2-7; TRBD2 matches at 12 bases. Germline-derived CDR1 and CDR2 are SGDLS and YYNGEE. This CDR3 region has 14 residues. V trimming: 2 bases; J trimming: 6 bases; junction bases outside the gene matches: 3. CDR3 DNA sequence: TGTGCCAGCAGCGTCGGGACTAGCGGGCGCGAGCAGTACTTC. Amino acid sequence: CASSVGTSGREQYF.

V usage is TRBV5-1 and J usage is TRBJ1-1, with 8 bases matching TRBD1. The CDR3 spans 14 residues. CDR1 and CDR2 from the germline V gene are SGHRS and YFSETQ. V shed 3 bases and J 2 bases; nucleotides not matched to a gene: 3. The CDR3 DNA reads TGCGCCAGCAGCTCGGGACAGGCCAACACTGAAGCTTTCTTT. It translates to CASSSGQANTEAFF.

The chain joins TRBV6-6 to TRBJ2-3; TRBD1 might be the D (6 bases). V was clipped by 6 bases and J by 0 bases, with 13 bases between them. This CDR3 region has 15 residues. Germline V gene sequence: CDR1 MNHNY, CDR2 SVGAGI (reference sequence). CDR3 bases: TGTGCCAGCAGCCCCCTAGGGGGAAGCACAGATACGCAGTATTTT. Protein sequence: CASSPLGGSTDTQYF.

The rearrangement joins TRBV3-1 (or the pseudogene TRBV3-2) to TRBJ2-1, with 14 bases lining up with TRBD2. There are 19 residues in the CDR3. The germline V gene encodes CDR1 LGHDT and CDR2 YNNKEL (reference sequence). V was pared by 1 base and J by 0 bases, with 5 bases of the junction left unmatched. The CDR3 nucleotides read TGTGCCAGCAGCCAAGTGGGGACTAGCGGGGGCTACTCCTACAATGAGCAGTTCTTC. It yields the protein CASSQVGTSGGYSYNEQFF.

The CDR3 region is CASSQVGDTEAFF. For the CDR3, the DNA is TGCGCCAGCAGCCAAGTAGGAGACACTGAAGCTTTCTTT. The rearrangement uses TRBV4-1 and TRBJ1-1; D is undetermined. Germline V gene lookup returns CDR1 MGHRA and CDR2 YSYEKL. V lost 1 base and J 3 bases, leaving 6 bases between the germline ends. This CDR3 region has 13 residues.

In nucleotides, the CDR3 is TGTGCCAGCAGCCGCAATTCGGAGGGCTACGAGCAGTACTTC. Its translation is CASSRNSEGYEQYF. The rearrangement joins TRBV3-1 (or the pseudogene TRBV3-2) to TRBJ2-7; a possible D gene is TRBD2 (6 bases). The V end lost 4 bases, the J end lost 3 bases, and 13 bases lay between the germline ends. From germline, CDR1 is LGHDT and CDR2 YNNKEL (reference sequence). The CDR3 runs 14 residues.

The DNA for the CDR3 is TGTGCCAGCAGCAAAGTTCCCAGGGGTCCATGTGAAAAACTGTTTTTT. Protein: CASSKVPRGPCEKLFF. This rearrangement joins TRBV21-1 to TRBJ1-4; TRBD1, the table's D call, lacks a check against the DNA. TRBV21-1 has pseudogene status. The CDR3 spans 16 residues.

The chain has TRBV23-1 and TRBJ1-5; a weak D match, TRBD1 (5 bases). TRBV23-1 is an ORF, and what it does is uncertain. V dropped 2 bases and J dropped 7 bases, with 18 bases sitting between them. This CDR3 is built from 16 residues. Written as DNA, the CDR3 is TGCGCCAGCAGTCAAAGGGCTACGAGGGGAGGACAGCCCCAGCATTTT. It specifies CASSQRATRGGQPQHF.

The chain carries TRBV7-8 and TRBJ2-1; 12 bases are shared with TRBD1. The CDR3 runs to 15 residues. Looked up from germline, CDR1 is SGHVS and CDR2 is FQNEAQ. V gave up 8 bases and J gave up 8 bases; unmatched junction bases: 10. CDR3 nucleotide sequence: TGTGCCAGCCTTCAGGGGGGACAGGGGGCGTATGAGCAGTTCTTC. This translates into CASLQGGQGAYEQFF.

The rearrangement uses TRBV5-6 and TRBJ1-4; D unclear. CDR1 SGHDT and CDR2 YYEEEE come from the germline V gene. The CDR3 covers 17 residues. The V and J ends lost 0 bases and 0 bases respectively, with 12 bases between them. CDR3 nucleotides: TGTGCCAGCAGCTTGGCCTACACAGCTGCAACTAATGAAAAACTGTTTTTT. Translating gives CASSLAYTAATNEKLFF.

The chain recombines TRBV2 with TRBJ2-2, with no clear D. Trimming left V 5 bases short and J 4 bases short, with 11 bases between. The CDR3 covers 14 residues. Germline V gene data show CDR1 as SNHLY and CDR2 as FYNNEI. CDR3: CASSLAVTTGELFF. The CDR3 region has the DNA TGTGCCAGCAGTCTTGCGGTTACCACCGGGGAGCTGTTTTTT.

The chain recombines TRBV7-9 with TRBJ2-5, with D possibly matching TRBD2 (5 bases). The V end was cut by 1 base, the J end by 5 bases, with 11 bases between. In germline, CDR1 is SEHNR, CDR2 FQNEAQ (reference sequence). The CDR3 contains 14 residues. The CDR3 sequence is CASSLGRGLETQYF. In nucleotides, the CDR3 is TGTGCCAGCAGCTTAGGCCGGGGTTTGGAGACCCAGTACTTC.

The CDR3 protein is CASRPGTAVEQYF. The CDR3 nucleotides are TGTGCCAGCAGGCCCGGGACAGCGGTCGAGCAGTACTTC. The V call is TRBV3-1 (or the pseudogene TRBV3-2), the J call TRBJ2-7; TRBD1 matches at 7 bases. The J segment lost 6 bases and the V segment lost 6 bases, leaving 8 bases of the junction unmatched. Germline CDR1 is LGHDT and CDR2 is YNNKEL (reference sequence). The CDR3 runs to 13 residues.

The chain recombines TRBV5-6 with TRBJ1-1; D is unresolved. Trimming stripped 4 bases from V and 11 bases from J, with 24 bases between. CDR1 is SGHDT, CDR2 YYEEEE, per germline. This CDR3 contains 15 residues. Written as DNA, the CDR3 is TGTGCCAGCAGCCTTCTTCGAAGTACAGAGAGCAGCGCTTTCTTT. It translates to CASSLLRSTESSAFF.

The rearrangement uses TRBV28 and TRBJ2-2, with 7 bases that match TRBD1. From germline, CDR1 is MDHEN and CDR2 SYDVKM. This CDR3 is 13 amino acids long. J lost 0 bases, V lost 9 bases, and 1 base had no gene match. CDR3 region: CASGQANTGELFF. The CDR3 DNA is TGTGCCAGTGGACAGGCGAACACCGGGGAGCTGTTTTTT.

This chain connects TRBV11-2 to TRBJ2-1, with TRBD2 matching over 11 bases. Germline CDR1 SGHAT, CDR2 FQNNGV. This CDR3 region has 13 residues. Trimming at V came to 3 bases and at J to 9 bases, leaving 1 base not matched to a gene. CDR3 coding DNA: TGTGCCAGCAGCTTTAGCGGGGGGGGTGAGCAGTTCTTC. Its translation: CASSFSGGGEQFF. The full variable domain, rest sourced from reference TRBV11-2 and TRBJ2-1, is EAGVAQSPRYKIIEKRQSVAFWCNPISGHATLYWYQQILGQGPKLLIQFQNNGVVDDSQLPKDRFSAERLKGVDSTLKIQPAKLEDSAVYLCASSFSGGGEQFFGPGTRLTVL.

The rearrangement links TRBV28 to TRBJ2-5; 9 bases map to TRBD2. V gave up 5 bases and J gave up 5 bases; unmatched junction bases: 6. Germline V CDR1 and CDR2: MDHEN, SYDVKM. The CDR3 has 14 amino acids. The CDR3 DNA follows: TGTGCCAGCAGTGGCGGACTAGCGACGGAGACCCAGTACTTC. Translating it yields CASSGGLATETQYF. The complete variable domain, with remaining parts taken from reference TRBV28 and TRBJ2-5, reads DVKVTQSSRYLVKRTGEKVFLECVQDMDHENMFWYRQDPGLGLRLIYFSYDVKMKEKGDIPEGYSVSREKKERFSLILESASTNQTSMYLCASSGGLATETQYFGPGTRLLVL.